This T cell receptor (beta chain) was sequenced in a study of T-cell memory formation after mild COVID-19 (dated by TCRdb to the early 2020s). Regarding the complete study: TCR sequence clusters from the two donors were found to be largely donor specific. Longitudinal TCRalpha and TCRbeta repertoire sequencing tracked T-cell clones expanding and contracting after mild COVID-19 in a couple of donors. The cohort was made up of two young adult volunteers, one female and one male, who were previously healthy. General conclusions and limits of the study: SARS-CoV-2 specificity of the second-wave clones peaking on day 37 was not confirmed. Only two mild cases were covered by the study, and larger cohorts that include severe cases with pre-infection samples were considered necessary. Some responding clones were found in pre-infection memory, which suggests that pre-existing cross-reactive memory T cells took part in the SARS-CoV-2 response. Contracting CD4+ clones appeared mostly in the CM and EM memory subsets, whereas CD8+ clones were enriched in EMRA. From day 15 to 85, contracting clones showed balanced CD4/CD8 phenotypes, whereas a second wave of clones that expanded from day 15 to 37 leaned towards CD4+.

PBMCs were isolated by Ficoll-Paque density gradient centrifugation. The germline V gene (reference sequence) provides CDR1 SGHAT and CDR2 FQDESV. From cysteine to phenylalanine, the CDR3 is 16 amino acids long. Only CDR3 DNA is held: 48 bases, read in frame from base 1. The V end loses 3 bases and the J end loses 2 bases, and a stretch of 13 bases separates them. Details on this clonotype: Its antigen remains undetermined. Base quality data are lacking; no much larger clone is found one base away.

Sequenced on an Illumina NovaSeq 6000. TCRalpha and TCRbeta cDNA libraries were built by 5'RACE with constant-segment primers, adding sample barcodes and unique molecular identifiers. RNA was extracted from every sample with Trizol reagent. Amplification of the libraries took two PCR steps, and the second step added a second sample barcode plus Illumina TruSeq adapters. Sequencing of the libraries was done on an Illumina NovaSeq, producing 2 x 150 bp paired-end reads. The original pipeline was this. Reads were demultiplexed and collapsed into UMI-guided consensus sequences with migec v1.2.7. Using mixcr v2.1.11, UMI consensuses were aligned to TRA and TRB V and J templates and then assembled into clonotypes. A clonotype was counted as expanded or contracted only when both edgeR and NoisET called the clonotype significant, with the noise models trained on biological replicates. For edgeR calls, the thresholds were a false discovery rate-adjusted p below 0.01 and a log2 fold-change of 1. As an exploratory analysis of dynamics, max-normalized trajectories of the 1000 most abundant clonotypes were examined by PCA with hierarchical clustering. The CD4 or CD8 phenotype of responding clones was assigned using the separately sequenced CD4+ and CD8+ repertoires. The public sequencing data were trimmed at Q25 with fastp and processed into clonotypes with MiXCR by TCRdb, which kept only in-frame beta chains. Each record represents a unique CDR3 protein, reported with the most common genes and DNA among its rows. TCRdb assigned the V and J calls; the authors' analysis was not used. This sample gives around 400,000 distinct CDR3 sequences in total; approximately 24% of them show up just once. The top ten clones comprise about 8.7% of the sample.

The source material was PBMCs or a T cell subset sorted from them (not recorded which). The clonotype comes from an adult woman who had mild COVID-19 (a few samples of this study predate the infection). The sample titles of this study are shuffled in the database, so cell type and time point are left out; the donor was told from shared clones. The chain joins TRBV11-1 to TRBJ2-2, and the D gene may be TRBD2, 5 bases matching. The DNA is TGTGCCAGCAGCTTGGGTTACGGGATTAACACCGGGGAGCTGTTTTTT. Translated, it gives CASSLGYGINTGELFF.